Detailed here is one T cell receptor (beta chain). Its matching antigen is unknown. The CDR3 runs 15 residues. The germline gives CDR1 MDHEN, CDR2 SYDVKM. The V gene lost 2 bases and the J gene lost 3 bases, with 11 bases spanning the gap. The record originates from a study of T-cell memory formation after mild COVID-19. Study details: Each donor largely had its own TCR clusters. Overall study findings and caveats: A second wave of clones peaked on day 37, and their SARS-CoV-2 specificity went unconfirmed. Those CD4+ clones that contracted were mainly in CM and EM (CD8+ ones in EMRA).

From 5'RACE with constant-segment primers came TCR alpha and TCR beta cDNA libraries that carried sample barcodes and UMIs. One entry per CDR3 protein, called by TCRdb with MiXCR from the 5' RACE reads. Of 300,000 or so distinct CDR3 sequences listed, about 15% are singletons. The material sequenced was PBMCs or a T cell subset sorted from them (not recorded which). The gene calls are TRBV28 and TRBJ2-1, with unresolved D. The sequence was obtained from a man aged 18 to 29 who had mild COVID-19 (a few samples of this study predate the infection). Cell type and time point are not known. CDR3 bases: TGTGCCAGCAGTTTAGTAGGGCTACTCTACAATGAGCAGTTCTTC. This encodes CASSLVGLLYNEQFF. Full variable domain (outside the CDR3, taken from reference TRBV28 and TRBJ2-1): DVKVTQSSRYLVKRTGEKVFLECVQDMDHENMFWYRQDPGLGLRLIYFSYDVKMKEKGDIPEGYSVSREKKERFSLILESASTNQTSMYLCASSLVGLLYNEQFFGPGTRLTVL.